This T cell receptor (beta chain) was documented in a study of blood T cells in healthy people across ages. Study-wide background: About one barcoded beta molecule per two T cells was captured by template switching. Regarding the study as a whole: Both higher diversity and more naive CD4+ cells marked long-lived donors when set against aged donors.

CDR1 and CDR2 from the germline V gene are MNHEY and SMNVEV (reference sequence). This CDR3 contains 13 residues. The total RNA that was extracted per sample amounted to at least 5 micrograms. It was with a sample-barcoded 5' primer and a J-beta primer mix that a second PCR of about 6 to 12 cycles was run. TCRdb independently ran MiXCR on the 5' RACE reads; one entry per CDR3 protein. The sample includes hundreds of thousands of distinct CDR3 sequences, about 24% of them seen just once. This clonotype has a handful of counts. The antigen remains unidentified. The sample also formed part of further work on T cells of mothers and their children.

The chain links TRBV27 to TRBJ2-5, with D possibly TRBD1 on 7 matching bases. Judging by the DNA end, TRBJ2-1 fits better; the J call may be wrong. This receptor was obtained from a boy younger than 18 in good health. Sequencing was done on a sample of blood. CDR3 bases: TGTGCCAGCAAAACAGGGGCGGGGAATGAGCAGTTCTTC. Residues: CASKTGAGNEQFF.